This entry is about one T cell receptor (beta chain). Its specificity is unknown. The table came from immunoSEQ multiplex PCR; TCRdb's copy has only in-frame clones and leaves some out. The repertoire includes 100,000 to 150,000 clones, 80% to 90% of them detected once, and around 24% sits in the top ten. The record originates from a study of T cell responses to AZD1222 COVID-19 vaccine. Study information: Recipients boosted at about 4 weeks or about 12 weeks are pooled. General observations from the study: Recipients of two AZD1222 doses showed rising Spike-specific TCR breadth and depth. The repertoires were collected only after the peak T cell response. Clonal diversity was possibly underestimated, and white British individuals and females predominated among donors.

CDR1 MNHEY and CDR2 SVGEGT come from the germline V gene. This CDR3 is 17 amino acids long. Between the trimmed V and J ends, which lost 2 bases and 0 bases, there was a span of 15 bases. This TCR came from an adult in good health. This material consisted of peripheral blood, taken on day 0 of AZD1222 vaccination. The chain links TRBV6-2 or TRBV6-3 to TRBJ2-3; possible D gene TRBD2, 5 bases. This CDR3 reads CASSYTQAVTSTDTQYF. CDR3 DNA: TGTGCCAGCAGTTACACCCAAGCGGTTACTAGCACAGATACGCAGTATTTT.